This T cell receptor (beta chain) emerged from a study of T-cell reconstitution after alpha-beta-depleted transplantation in children. During its preparation, the TCRbeta library received unique molecular identifiers. TCRdb analysed the PCR reads with MiXCR anew, one entry per CDR3 protein. The table shows 250,000 to 300,000 distinct CDR3 sequences, with about 9.9% occurring only once. Many counts were recorded for this clonotype. Its antigen is unidentified. Study-level results: Where alpha-beta T cells came from about two months after transplant was reportedly several hundred expanded graft clones. Among T cells one year after transplant, newly produced cells accounted for most counts and diversity.

Germline-derived CDR1 and CDR2 are SQVTM and ANQGSEA. V lost 7 bases, J lost 3 bases, and 19 bases lay in between. This CDR3 comprises 14 residues. Specimen: peripheral blood, collected 180 days after TCRalphabeta/CD19-depleted stem cell transplant. This rearrangement joins TRBV29-1 to TRBJ2-7, with D possibly being TRBD2 (6 bases). The receptor's source is a male patient between 2 and 9 years old who had a stem cell transplant for chronic granulomatous disease, so the T cells may come from the graft donor. The DNA of the CDR3 is TGCAGCGCCCTCGGGGGAGCAGGAGACTACGAGCAGTACTTC. This sequence encodes CSALGGAGDYEQYF.